This entry is about one T cell receptor beta chain. Its target is not known. The sample originates from a study of cytomegalovirus exposure and HLA in healthy donors. The germline V gene has CDR1 MDHEN and CDR2 SYDVKM. The CDR3 is made up of 15 amino acids. V trimming: 6 bases; J trimming: 5 bases; junction bases outside the gene matches: 8. Broader study findings: Reports credit the classifier with highly specific, highly sensitive diagnosis of cytomegalovirus status. The dataset shows that most TCR sequences were rare, while some public TCRs occurred in many donors. Listed as cytomegalovirus-associated were 170 or so TCR beta chains.

Sequencing was performed with immunoSEQ multiplex PCR; in TCRdb, only in-frame clones are kept and a portion is missing. The sample shows over 100,000 clones, roughly 91% of them seen only once. The sequenced material came from PBMCs. The chain links TRBV28 to TRBJ2-7, with 12 bases aligning to TRBD1. This clonotype was obtained from a man aged 30 to 39 in good health and CMV-seronegative. The CDR3 nucleotides are TGTGCCAGCAGCGCACGGGGACAGGGGGCGGACGAGCAGTACTTC. It translates to CASSARGQGADEQYF.